These T cell receptor beta chains were read from a single sample in a study of beta chain features in type 1 diabetes. Sequenced by immunoSEQ multiplex PCR; TCRdb stores in-frame clones only, minus some. This table holds 120,000 or so clones, about 16% found once. The specimen was central memory CD4+ T cells from blood. The receptors shown here come from a man under 40 with type 1 diabetes. Each CDR3 is given with its conserved first and last residue. A D gene is named only where the DNA matches it firmly. For some rows the clone size is stated as once, few or many, or as a class when expanded; others skip it.

TRBJ2-6,-,TRBV5-1,-,CASSAASGANVLTF,TGCGCCAGCAGCGCAGCCTCTGGGGCCAACGTCCTGACTTTC
TRBJ1-2,-,TRBV9,few,CASSSPGNGYTF,TGTGCCAGCAGCTCCCCGGGTAATGGCTACACCTTC
TRBJ1-5,TRBD1,TRBV28,few,CASSYSDRVNQPQHF,TGTGCCAGCAGTTACTCCGACAGGGTCAATCAGCCCCAGCATTTT
TRBJ2-7,-,TRBV7-9,-,CASSLAERFYEQYF,TGTGCCAGCAGCTTAGCGGAGCGATTCTACGAGCAGTACTTC
TRBJ2-7,-,TRBV28,few,CASSSLKTGGYEQYF,TGTGCCAGCAGTTCCTTAAAGACAGGTGGCTACGAGCAGTACTTC
TRBJ2-1,-,TRBV29-1,-,CSVENQIDEQFF,TGCAGCGTTGAGAACCAGATCGATGAGCAGTTCTTC
TRBJ2-1,TRBD2,TRBV6-1,few,CASSDGTSWDREQFF,TGTGCCAGCAGTGACGGGACTAGCTGGGATAGGGAGCAGTTCTTC
TRBJ2-6,-,TRBV30,few,CAWSVSGANVLTF,TGTGCCTGGAGTGTAAGTGGGGCCAACGTCCTGACTTTC
TRBJ1-5,-,TRBV7-2,few,CASSPSMGGQPQHF,TGTGCCAGCAGCCCGTCGATGGGTGGTCAGCCCCAGCATTTT
TRBJ2-3,-,TRBV4-2,-,CASSQGDSADTQYF,TGTGCCAGCAGCCAAGGTGATAGCGCAGATACGCAGTATTTT